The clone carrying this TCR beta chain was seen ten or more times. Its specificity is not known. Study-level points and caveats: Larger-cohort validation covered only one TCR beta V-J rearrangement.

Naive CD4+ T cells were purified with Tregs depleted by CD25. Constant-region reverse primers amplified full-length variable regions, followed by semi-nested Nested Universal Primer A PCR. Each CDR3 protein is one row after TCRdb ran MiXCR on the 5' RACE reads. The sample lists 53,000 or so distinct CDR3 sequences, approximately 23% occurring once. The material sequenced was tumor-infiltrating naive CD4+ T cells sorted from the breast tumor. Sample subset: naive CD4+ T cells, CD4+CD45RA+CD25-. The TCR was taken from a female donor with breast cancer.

CDR3 protein: CASSPKGDSRQPQHF. The CDR3 region has the DNA TGCGCCAGCAGCCCCAAAGGGGATTCGAGGCAGCCCCAGCATTTT. V and J are TRBV4-1 and TRBJ1-5, with D perhaps matching TRBD1 (5 bases). Between the trimmed V and J ends, which lost 4 bases and 7 bases, there was a span of 17 bases. The germline gives CDR1 MGHRA, CDR2 YSYEKL. The CDR3 length is 15 residues.